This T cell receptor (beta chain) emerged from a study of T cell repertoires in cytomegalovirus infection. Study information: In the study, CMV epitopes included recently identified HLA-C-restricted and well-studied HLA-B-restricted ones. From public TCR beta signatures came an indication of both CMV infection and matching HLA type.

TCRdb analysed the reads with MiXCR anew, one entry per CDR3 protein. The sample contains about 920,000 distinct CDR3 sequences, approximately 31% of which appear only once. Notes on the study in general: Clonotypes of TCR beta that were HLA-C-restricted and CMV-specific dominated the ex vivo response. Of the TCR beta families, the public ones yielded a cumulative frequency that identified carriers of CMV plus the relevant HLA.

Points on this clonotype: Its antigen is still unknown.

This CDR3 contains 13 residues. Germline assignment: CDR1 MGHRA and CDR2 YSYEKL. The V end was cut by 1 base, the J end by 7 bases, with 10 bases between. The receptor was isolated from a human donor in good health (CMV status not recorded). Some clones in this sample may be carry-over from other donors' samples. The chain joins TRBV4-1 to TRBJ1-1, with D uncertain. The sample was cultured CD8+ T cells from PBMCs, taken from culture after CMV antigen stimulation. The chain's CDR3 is CASSQVLIGEAFF. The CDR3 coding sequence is TGCGCCAGCAGCCAAGTGTTAATCGGTGAAGCTTTCTTT.